This T cell receptor (beta chain) was profiled in a study of blood T cell repertoires in COVID-19. Some clones are missing from TCRdb's copy, which holds only in-frame ones; the method was immunoSEQ multiplex PCR. The sample contains some 150,000 clones, about four fifths of which appear only once. Sequencing was done on a sample of peripheral blood. The TCR originated in a woman aged 55-69 years with active or convalescent COVID-19.

CDR3 protein: CASSYSRDFYEQYF. The CDR3 region has the DNA TGTGCCAGCAGTTACTCTCGGGATTTCTACGAGCAGTACTTC. The chain joins TRBV6-5 to TRBJ2-7, with TRBD2 as a possible D gene (5 bases). The CDR3 loop spans 14 amino acids. Deletions cut 0 bases from V and 3 bases from J, with 9 bases between. CDR1 is MNHEY and CDR2 is SVGAGI in the germline V gene.